This T cell receptor beta chain originates from a study of shared clonotypes between healthy human individuals. The assay was immunoSEQ multiplex PCR, and TCRdb's table has in-frame clones only and misses some. The sample includes approximately 940,000 clones, 70% to 85% seen only once; the top ten take about 1.5%. Study observations and caveats: Memory subsets generally showed smaller estimated richness than naive subsets did. Among non-shared clonotypes, generation probabilities were lower than among those shared by all four donors.

As to this clone: Its target is not known.

CDR3 size: 14 residues. With 0 bases removed from V and 1 base from J, the gap between germline ends came to 7 bases. Germline V CDR1 and CDR2: SGDLS, YYNGEE. This chain uses TRBV9 with TRBJ2-5, with a tentative D call TRBD1 (5 bases). This receptor was taken from a man aged 18 to 35 in good health. The sequencing sample was made of memory CD4+ T cells sorted from blood. Described subset: CD45RA-negative fraction. Written as DNA, the CDR3 is TGTGCCAGCAGCGTAGAGGGGATCCAAGAGACCCAGTACTTC. This sequence encodes CASSVEGIQETQYF. Complete variable domain (other parts from reference TRBV9 and TRBJ2-5): DSGVTQTPKHLITATGQRVTLRCSPRSGDLSVYWYQQSLDQGLQFLIQYYNGEERAKGNILERFSAQQFPDLHSELNLSSLELGDSALYFCASSVEGIQETQYFGPGTRLLVL.